Below, 24 T cell receptor beta chains from the same sample are listed, as sequenced in a study of beta chain features in type 1 diabetes. What was sequenced were expressed TCRB transcripts, since all of the isolated RNA had been reverse transcribed. Clones were read by immunoSEQ multiplex PCR, and TCRdb kept only the in-frame ones, dropping some. Among hundreds of thousands of clones, roughly 12% were seen once, and the ten largest hold about 0.02%. Study-wide points: Type 1 diabetes patients showed a moderate but significant shortening of TCRB CDR3s in all four CD4+ subsets.

No antigen has been assigned to these receptors. Source material: naive CD4+ T cells from blood. These receptors all come from a young man with type 1 diabetes.

The chain recombines TRBV7-2 with TRBJ1-1, with TRBD1 matching 12 bases. Germline-derived CDR1 and CDR2 are SGHTA and FQGNSA. The CDR3 contains 17 residues. Losses at the gene ends were 0 bases for V and 10 bases for J; bases not matched to a gene: 12. The CDR3 loop reads CASSLALGTGGLLLAFF. The CDR3 DNA reads as TGTGCCAGCAGCTTAGCCCTGGGGACAGGGGGCCTTCTTTTAGCTTTCTTT.

The V gene is TRBV25-1, the J gene TRBJ1-2; D uncertain. The germline CDR1 and CDR2 sequences are MGHDK and SYGVNS. The CDR3 runs 12 residues. Trimming stripped 1 base from V and 7 bases from J, with 7 bases between. The CDR3 nucleotides read TGTGCCAGCAGTGAATGGGTTGGTGGCTACACCTTC. It yields the protein CASSEWVGGYTF.

This clone was observed a handful of times. This chain connects TRBV30 to TRBJ1-2; 7 bases are a match to TRBD1. V shed 4 bases and J 4 bases; nucleotides not matched to a gene: 6. Germline CDR1 reads GTSNPN; CDR2 reads SVGIG (reference sequence). This CDR3 spans 13 amino acids. The CDR3 protein is CAWNGAGGYGYTF. CDR3 DNA: TGTGCCTGGAACGGAGCAGGGGGCTATGGCTACACCTTC.

The table lists this clone with a few counts. The chain carries TRBV13 and TRBJ2-5, with D perhaps matching TRBD2 (6 bases). Germline V CDR1 and CDR2: PRHDT, FYEKMQ (reference sequence). The CDR3 covers 13 residues. V dropped 5 bases and J dropped 5 bases, with 12 bases sitting between them. For the CDR3, the DNA is TGTGCCAGCAGCGACGGGACTTACGAGACCCAGTACTTC. Amino acids: CASSDGTYETQYF.

The CDR3 DNA reads TGTGCCTGGAGTGACGGGAGAGTGGCAGATACGCAGTATTTT. The encoded protein is CAWSDGRVADTQYF. The V call is TRBV30, the J call TRBJ2-3, with D possibly TRBD2 on 6 matching bases. Trimming removed 1 base from V and 4 bases from J, with 12 bases in between. Looked up from germline, CDR1 is GTSNPN and CDR2 is SVGIG (reference sequence). The CDR3 loop spans 14 amino acids.

The CDR3 DNA reads TGTGCCAGCAGCTCGGGACAGGGGACGAGCGAGCAGTACTTC. Translation gives CASSSGQGTSEQYF. This rearrangement joins TRBV28 to TRBJ2-7, with 10 nucleotides matching TRBD1. CDR1 and CDR2 from the germline V gene are MDHEN and SYDVKM. J lost 6 bases, V lost 6 bases, and 8 bases had no gene match. The CDR3 sequence is 14 residues long.

The chain has TRBV29-1 and TRBJ1-2; D not resolved. The V and J ends lost 4 bases and 0 bases respectively, with 6 bases between them. Germline-derived CDR1 and CDR2 are SQVTM and ANQGSEA. The CDR3 covers 12 residues. For the CDR3, the DNA is TGCAGCGTTGGGGAGCCTAACTATGGCTACACCTTC. Its translation: CSVGEPNYGYTF.

This clone was recorded a few times. This chain connects TRBV7-9 to TRBJ1-1; D gene ambiguous. V was cut by 6 bases and J by 7 bases, with 15 bases left in between. Germline V lookup: CDR1 SEHNR, CDR2 FQNEAQ (reference sequence). The CDR3 spans 13 residues. CDR3: CASRWERYSEAFF. The CDR3 DNA reads TGTGCCAGCAGGTGGGAGCGGTATAGTGAAGCTTTCTTT.

The CDR3 loop is CASSDATLYGYTF. DNA of the CDR3: TGTGCCAGCAGCGATGCGACCCTCTATGGCTACACCTTC. The gene calls are TRBV7-9 and TRBJ1-2; no reliable D call. The CDR3 spans 13 residues. The germline V gene has CDR1 SEHNR and CDR2 FQNEAQ (reference sequence). V dropped 5 bases and J dropped 4 bases, with 11 bases sitting between them.

This clone came up a few times. Here the CDR3 reads CAWSVGGSLAKNIQYF. CDR3 sequence (DNA): TGTGCCTGGAGTGTCGGGGGCTCATTAGCCAAAAACATTCAGTACTTC. The chain uses TRBV30 and TRBJ2-4, with D perhaps assigned TRBD1 or TRBD2 (6 bases each). Trimming cost V 0 bases and J 0 bases, with 12 bases left between them. In germline, CDR1 is GTSNPN, CDR2 SVGIG (reference sequence). CDR3 length: 16 amino acids.

A few counts support this clone. The rearrangement joins TRBV5-1 to TRBJ2-5; 7 bases align to TRBD2. Germline assignment: CDR1 SGHRS and CDR2 YFSETQ. V lost 0 bases and J lost 4; bases outside the gene matches: 3. The CDR3 covers 14 residues. CDR3 nucleotides: TGCGCCAGCAGCTTGGGCGCTAGCGGAGAGACCCAGTACTTC. It encodes CASSLGASGETQYF.

This chain joins TRBV2 and TRBJ2-3; D is unclear. The V and J ends lost 7 bases and 1 base respectively, with 3 bases between them. Germline loops: CDR1 SNHLY, CDR2 FYNNEI. This CDR3 spans 11 amino acids. The CDR3 region is CASTRTDTQYF. The CDR3 DNA sequence: TGTGCCAGCACCCGCACAGATACGCAGTATTTT.

This clone has just a few counts. The chain links TRBV25-1 to TRBJ2-7; D assignment may be TRBD1 or TRBD2 (5 bases each). V was clipped by 2 bases and J by 5 bases, with 16 bases between them. Germline V CDR1 and CDR2: MGHDK, SYGVNS. The CDR3 sequence is 15 residues long. The chain's CDR3 is CASSERGGTGHEQYF. The CDR3 DNA is TGTGCCAGCAGTGAAAGGGGTGGGACCGGGCACGAGCAGTACTTC.

The chain combines TRBV18 with TRBJ1-1, with a possible D match to TRBD1 (6 bases). The V gene's germline CDR1 is KGHSH and CDR2 LQKENI. With 1 base removed from V and 2 bases from J, the gap between germline ends came to 14 bases. The CDR3 is made up of 16 amino acids. In DNA form, the CDR3 reads TGTGCCAGCTCACCACAAATCGGGGGCGTCAACACTGAAGCTTTCTTT. Translation gives CASSPQIGGVNTEAFF.

The chain couples TRBV30 to TRBJ2-5; D is possibly TRBD1 or TRBD2 (6 bases each). Germline CDR1 reads GTSNPN; CDR2 reads SVGIG (reference sequence). V was shortened by 5 bases and J by 2 bases, with 15 bases between the two germline ends. The CDR3 has 14 amino acids. This CDR3 reads CAWGKGGPQETQYF. The CDR3, as DNA: TGTGCCTGGGGTAAGGGGGGACCTCAAGAGACCCAGTACTTC. The whole variable domain, remainder taken from reference TRBV30 and TRBJ2-5, is SQTIHQWPATLVQPVGSPLSLECTVEGTSNPNLYWYRQAAGRGLQLLFYSVGIGQISSEVPQNLSASRPQDRQFILSSKKLLLSDSGFYLCAWGKGGPQETQYFGPGTRLLVL.

The J gene is TRBJ1-2, the V gene TRBV6-5, with unresolved D. The V gene lost 8 bases and the J gene lost 0 bases, with 16 bases spanning the gap. The CDR3 loop spans 15 amino acids. Germline V CDR1 and CDR2: MNHEY, SVGAGI. The CDR3 region is CASLRVARANYGYTF. For the CDR3, the DNA is TGTGCCAGCTTGAGAGTGGCGCGGGCTAACTATGGCTACACCTTC.

This chain uses TRBV27 with TRBJ1-3; tentatively, D is TRBD1 (5 bases). The CDR3 spans 17 residues. The germline V gene has CDR1 MNHEY and CDR2 SMNVEV (reference sequence). V dropped 5 bases and J dropped 8 bases, with 25 bases sitting between them. As DNA, the CDR3 is TGTGCCAGCAGTCCACAGCTGTCGGGAGGGGCCAAGGACACCATATATTTT. Its translation: CASSPQLSGGAKDTIYF.

This chain links TRBV4-1 with TRBJ2-1; 10 positions match TRBD2. The CDR3 is 15 residues long. The germline V gene encodes CDR1 MGHRA and CDR2 YSYEKL. With 1 base clipped from V and 4 bases from J, the junction kept 1 base outside the gene matches. CDR3: CASSQGLAGYNEQFF. CDR3 coding DNA: TGCGCCAGCAGCCAAGGACTAGCGGGTTACAATGAGCAGTTCTTC.

The chain joins TRBV30 to TRBJ1-1, with 7 bases fitting TRBD1. CDR3 size: 13 residues. Germline CDR1 and CDR2: GTSNPN and SVGIG (reference sequence). CDR3 sequence reads: CVTYYPGGPEAFF. The CDR3, as DNA: TGTGTCACTTACTACCCAGGGGGACCTGAAGCTTTCTTT.

J is TRBJ1-2 and V is TRBV27; no reliable D call. The CDR3 loop spans 13 amino acids. Germline CDR1 is MNHEY and CDR2 is SMNVEV (reference sequence). Trimming left V 5 bases short and J 5 bases short, with 12 bases between. The CDR3 DNA reads TGTGCCAGCAGTAGGCGGTGGGAGTATGGCTACACCTTC. Protein sequence: CASSRRWEYGYTF.

The DNA of the CDR3 is TGTGCCAGCAGCCAAGCCCAGGCCCTCGGAGGCTACACCTTC. Amino acid sequence: CASSQAQALGGYTF. The chain links TRBV14 to TRBJ1-2; D is undetermined. The CDR3 runs to 14 residues. Deletions cut 1 base from V and 8 bases from J, with 14 bases between. Germline CDR1 is SGHDN and CDR2 is FVKESK.

Only a few counts were recorded for this clone. In DNA, the CDR3 is TGCAGTGCTCCCGATCAGGGTGGCTACACCTTC. Residues: CSAPDQGGYTF. The gene calls are TRBV20-1 and TRBJ1-2; a weak D match, TRBD1 (5 bases). Germline V gives CDR1 DFQATT, CDR2 SNEGSKA (reference sequence). The CDR3 totals 11 residues. The V gene lost 5 bases and the J gene lost 7 bases, with 11 bases spanning the gap.

This clone was observed a few times. V gene TRBV28 combines with J gene TRBJ2-1; 11 nucleotides agree with TRBD1. Germline V CDR1 and CDR2: MDHEN, SYDVKM. With V trimmed by 5 bases and J by 2 bases, 5 bases remained unmatched. The CDR3 runs 16 residues. The CDR3 DNA sequence: TGTGCCAGCAGTCCGCCGGGACAGGGGGCCTACAATGAGCAGTTCTTC. Protein: CASSPPGQGAYNEQFF.

This rearrangement joins TRBV19 to TRBJ2-2; the D gene is possibly TRBD1 (5 bases). V was pared by 4 bases and J by 0 bases, with 9 bases between. Germline assignment: CDR1 LNHDA and CDR2 SQIVND (reference sequence). CDR3 length: 15 amino acids. CDR3 region: CASSRGLANTGELFF. The CDR3 DNA follows: TGTGCCAGTAGTAGGGGCTTAGCGAACACCGGGGAGCTGTTTTTT. The complete variable domain, with remaining parts taken from reference TRBV19 and TRBJ2-2, reads DGGITQSPKYLFRKEGQNVTLSCEQNLNHDAMYWYRQDPGQGLRLIYYSQIVNDFQKGDIAEGYSVSREKKESFPLTVTSAQKNPTAFYLCASSRGLANTGELFFGEGSRLTVL.